Shown below are 23 T cell receptor beta chains from a single sample sequenced in a study of beta chain features in type 1 diabetes. Expressed TCRB transcripts were sequenced after all isolated RNA was converted to cDNA. The data were produced by immunoSEQ multiplex PCR, yet TCRdb's version contains in-frame clones alone and is incomplete. The data contain 250,000 to 300,000 clones, approximately 8% of them singletons. The specimen sequenced was central memory CD4+ T cells from blood. The receptors were gathered from a woman in her late teens or twenties in good health.

The CDR3 nucleotides are TGCGCCAGCAGCTTGGGGGGGGAGTCCTACAATGAGCAGTTCTTC. Translated, it gives CASSLGGESYNEQFF. This chain links TRBV4-3 with TRBJ2-1; 7 bases line up with TRBD2. The CDR3 contains 15 residues. Germline values: CDR1 LGHNA, CDR2 YSLEER. The J segment lost 1 base and the V segment lost 5 bases, leaving 5 bases of the junction unmatched.

A few counts support this clone. J is TRBJ2-2 and V is TRBV4-1; 7 bases agree with TRBD1. The length of the CDR3 is 21 residues. CDR1 and CDR2 from the germline V gene are MGHRA and YSYEKL. V was pared by 0 bases and J by 0 bases, with 16 bases of the junction left unmatched. The CDR3 spells CASSQDRLKNRQGSNTGELFF. In DNA, the CDR3 is TGCGCCAGCAGCCAAGATCGACTAAAAAACAGACAGGGATCGAACACCGGGGAGCTGTTTTTT.

The CDR3 region is CASSVDVASGTLEQYF. The CDR3 DNA reads TGTGCCAGCAGCGTAGATGTGGCTAGCGGGACTCTCGAGCAGTACTTC. The chain carries TRBV9 and TRBJ2-7; 9 nucleotides agree with TRBD2. J gave up 6 bases and V 0 bases, and 10 bases lay outside the gene matches. Germline assignment: CDR1 SGDLS and CDR2 YYNGEE. The CDR3 totals 16 residues.

V usage is TRBV30 and J usage is TRBJ1-2; no clear D. Germline V lookup: CDR1 GTSNPN, CDR2 SVGIG (reference sequence). V was clipped by 5 bases and J by 1 base, with 14 bases between them. There are 14 residues in the CDR3. DNA for the CDR3: TGTGCCTGGTGGACCCAGCGGGATAACTATGGCTACACCTTC. It is translated as CAWWTQRDNYGYTF.

This sequence joins TRBV7-2 and TRBJ2-6; D not resolved. CDR1 and CDR2 from the germline V gene are SGHTA and FQGNSA. This CDR3 is built from 15 residues. The V end lost 5 bases, the J end lost 4 bases, and 12 bases lay between the germline ends. The CDR3 loop is CASSLVSTGANVLTF. Here the CDR3 DNA reads TGTGCCAGCAGCCTCGTGTCTACAGGGGCCAACGTCCTGACTTTC. Drawing the rest from reference TRBV7-2 and TRBJ2-6, the complete variable domain is GAGVSQSPSNKVTEKGKDVELRCDPISGHTALYWYRQSLGQGLEFLIYFQGNSAPDKSGLPSDRFSAERTGGSVSTLTIQRTQQEDSAVYLCASSLVSTGANVLTFGAGSRLTVL.

DNA for the CDR3: TGTGCCAGCAGCCCAATCGGGGGATACGAGCAGTACTTC. This codes for CASSPIGGYEQYF. The chain uses TRBV7-6 and TRBJ2-7, with D possibly being TRBD2 (6 bases). Trimming stripped 5 bases from V and 4 bases from J, with 12 bases between. The CDR3 sequence is 13 residues long. Germline-derived CDR1 and CDR2 are SGHVS and FNYEAQ.

V is TRBV7-8 and J is TRBJ2-5; D is unresolved. The length of the CDR3 is 14 residues. Trimming shortened V by 5 bases and J by 5 bases, and 15 bases separated the two germline ends. Germline V gene sequence: CDR1 SGHVS, CDR2 FQNEAQ. Here the CDR3 DNA reads TGTGCCAGCAGCAACAGACGCATCCGGGAGACCCAGTACTTC. Protein product: CASSNRRIRETQYF.

This clone occurred many times. The chain carries TRBV30 and TRBJ2-1; 11 nucleotides align to TRBD1. V lost 3 bases, J lost 9 bases, and 7 bases stayed unmatched. Germline-derived CDR1 and CDR2 are GTSNPN and SVGIG (reference sequence). This CDR3 contains 14 residues. CDR3 bases: TGTGCCTGGAGCCCGGGACAGGGGGGAGGTGAGCAGTTCTTC. Translated, it gives CAWSPGQGGGEQFF.

This clone was observed a handful of times. This chain uses TRBV5-6 with TRBJ1-2; D ambiguous. Trimming left V 1 base short and J 1 base short, with 5 bases between. This CDR3 is 13 amino acids long. Germline V gene sequence: CDR1 SGHDT, CDR2 YYEEEE. The CDR3 nucleotides are TGTGCCAGCAGCTTGAGGAGTAACTATGGCTACACCTTC. Translation gives CASSLRSNYGYTF.

This chain connects TRBV29-1 to TRBJ2-1, with D hard to call. CDR1 and CDR2 (germline): SQVTM, ANQGSEA. The CDR3 runs to 15 residues. V dropped 4 bases and J dropped 0 bases, with 13 bases sitting between them. CDR3 DNA sequence: TGCAGCGTTGTAGGGCTTGCAAGCTCCTACAATGAGCAGTTCTTC. Its protein product is CSVVGLASSYNEQFF.

The chain is built from TRBV6-6 and TRBJ2-4; TRBD1 agrees at 8 bases. CDR1 MNHNY and CDR2 SVGAGI come from the germline V gene (reference sequence). The trim removed 6 bases at V and 7 bases at J, leaving 8 bases unmatched. CDR3 length: 14 amino acids. DNA for the CDR3: TGTGCCAGCAGAGGGACAGGCCAGGGGAACATTCAGTACTTC. Its protein product is CASRGTGQGNIQYF.

This clone was seen a few times. V usage is TRBV6-5 and J usage is TRBJ2-7; TRBD1 matches 7 bases. Losses at the gene ends were 0 bases for V and 2 bases for J; bases not matched to a gene: 4. CDR1 and CDR2 (germline): MNHEY, SVGAGI. The CDR3 is 15 residues long. The CDR3: CASSYSTQGPYEQYF. In DNA, the CDR3 is TGTGCCAGCAGTTACTCGACACAGGGGCCCTACGAGCAGTACTTC.

The table lists this clone with a few counts. The genes are TRBV2 and TRBJ1-2; D remains unclear. Trimming took 6 bases from V and 2 from J, leaving 4 bases between them. Per the germline V gene, CDR1 is SNHLY and CDR2 is FYNNEI. The CDR3 extends over 11 amino acids. CDR3 sequence reads: CASSQNYGYTF. CDR3 DNA: TGTGCCAGCAGCCAAAACTATGGCTACACCTTC.

This clone has just a few counts. CDR3 coding DNA: TGTGCCAGCAGGAAACAGAGCTCCTACGAGCAGTACGTC. It specifies CASRKQSSYEQYV. J is TRBJ2-7 and V is TRBV28; no clear D. The germline V and J ends were trimmed by 6 bases and 0 bases, with 9 bases remaining between them. The CDR3 is 13 amino acids. The germline CDR1 and CDR2 sequences are MDHEN and SYDVKM.

This clone showed up just a few times. The chain is built from TRBV29-1 and TRBJ1-1; 9 bases are shared with TRBD1. Germline loops: CDR1 SQVTM, CDR2 ANQGSEA. After removal of 5 bases from V and 11 bases from J, the junction contained 12 bases not matched to a gene. There are 13 residues in the CDR3. This CDR3 is CSVSGTGSFVAFF. The CDR3 DNA reads as TGCAGCGTTTCCGGGACAGGGTCCTTCGTGGCTTTCTTT.

The V call is TRBV27, the J call TRBJ1-5; maybe TRBD1 (5 bases). This CDR3 has 15 residues. V was trimmed by 3 bases and J by 2 bases, leaving 11 bases between them. From germline, CDR1 is MNHEY and CDR2 SMNVEV (reference sequence). The CDR3 nucleotides read TGTGCCAGCAGTTTTGGTGAGGGACGCAATCAGCCCCAGCATTTT. Translating it yields CASSFGEGRNQPQHF.

This clone occurred a few times. V and J are TRBV5-4 and TRBJ1-4; the D is unclear. This CDR3 is 14 amino acids long. The V gene's germline CDR1 is SGHNT and CDR2 YYREEE (reference sequence). The V end lost 5 bases, the J end lost 6 bases, and 14 bases lay between the germline ends. CDR3: CASRSGSLYEKLFF. CDR3 nucleotides: TGTGCCAGCAGGTCCGGAAGCCTGTATGAAAAACTGTTTTTT.

This clone was picked up a small number of times. This CDR3 is CASSFRWGQGTDTQYF. CDR3 in DNA: TGTGCCAGCAGCTTTCGGTGGGGACAGGGCACAGATACGCAGTATTTT. The chain links TRBV5-5 to TRBJ2-3; 8 positions agree with TRBD1. V was clipped by 2 bases and J by 1 base; unmatched bases: 6. The CDR3 consists of 16 residues. From germline, CDR1 is SGHKS and CDR2 YYEKEE (reference sequence).

The chain links TRBV29-1 to TRBJ2-1; 10 nucleotides agree with TRBD2. With V trimmed by 5 bases and J by 2 bases, 0 bases remained unmatched. The CDR3 consists of 13 residues. Germline V gene lookup returns CDR1 SQVTM and CDR2 ANQGSEA. The CDR3: CSVLAGAYNEQFF. CDR3 coding DNA: TGCAGCGTTCTAGCGGGAGCCTACAATGAGCAGTTCTTC.

In this sample, this clone turned up a few times. The chain recombines TRBV14 with TRBJ2-1; no firm D call. Trimming shortened V by 6 bases and J by 2 bases, and 14 bases separated the two germline ends. The CDR3 spans 15 residues. The germline gives CDR1 SGHDN, CDR2 FVKESK. The CDR3 sequence is CASRPLSEPYNEQFF. CDR3 coding DNA: TGTGCCAGCAGACCCTTATCAGAGCCCTACAATGAGCAGTTCTTC.

This clone has just a few counts. At one end the junction does not follow the germline gene, possibly because of a read error. The chain employs TRBV11-3 and TRBJ2-1; 7 nucleotides agree with TRBD1. Germline V lookup: CDR1 SGHNT, CDR2 YENEEA. This CDR3 is 14 amino acids long. CDR3 nucleotides: TGTGCCAGCACCTTATACAGGGGAAATAATGAGCAGTTCTTC. Protein sequence: CASTLYRGNNEQFF. The entire variable domain, with the rest obtained from reference TRBV11-3 and TRBJ2-1, is as follows: EAGVVQSPRYKIIEKKQPVAFWCNPISGHNTLYWYLQNLGQGPELLIRYENEEAVDDSQLPKDRFSAERLKGVDSTLKIQPAELGDSAVYLCASTLYRGNNEQFFGPGTRLTVL.

This chain joins TRBV7-8 and TRBJ2-1, with D maybe TRBD1 (5 bases). The germline V gene encodes CDR1 SGHVS and CDR2 FQNEAQ. V gave up 2 bases and J gave up 9 bases, with 11 bases separating them. This CDR3 region has 13 residues. The CDR3 nucleotides are TGTGCCAGCAGCTTAAGACAGTTTGGTGAGCAGTTCTTC. Translation: CASSLRQFGEQFF. Full variable domain (remainder filled in from reference TRBV7-8 and TRBJ2-1): GAGVSQSPRYKVAKRGQDVALRCDPISGHVSLFWYQQALGQGPEFLTYFQNEAQLDKSGLPSDRFFAERPEGSVSTLKIQRTQQEDSAVYLCASSLRQFGEQFFGPGTRLTVL.

V and J are TRBV7-2 and TRBJ2-2; maybe TRBD2 (5 bases). V was pared by 6 bases and J by 4 bases, with 15 bases between. Germline V gene lookup returns CDR1 SGHTA and CDR2 FQGNSA. The CDR3 runs 15 residues. CDR3 sequence (DNA): TGTGCCAGCAGTCAAGGCTTCGGGATCACCGGGGAGCTGTTTTTT. Translation gives CASSQGFGITGELFF.